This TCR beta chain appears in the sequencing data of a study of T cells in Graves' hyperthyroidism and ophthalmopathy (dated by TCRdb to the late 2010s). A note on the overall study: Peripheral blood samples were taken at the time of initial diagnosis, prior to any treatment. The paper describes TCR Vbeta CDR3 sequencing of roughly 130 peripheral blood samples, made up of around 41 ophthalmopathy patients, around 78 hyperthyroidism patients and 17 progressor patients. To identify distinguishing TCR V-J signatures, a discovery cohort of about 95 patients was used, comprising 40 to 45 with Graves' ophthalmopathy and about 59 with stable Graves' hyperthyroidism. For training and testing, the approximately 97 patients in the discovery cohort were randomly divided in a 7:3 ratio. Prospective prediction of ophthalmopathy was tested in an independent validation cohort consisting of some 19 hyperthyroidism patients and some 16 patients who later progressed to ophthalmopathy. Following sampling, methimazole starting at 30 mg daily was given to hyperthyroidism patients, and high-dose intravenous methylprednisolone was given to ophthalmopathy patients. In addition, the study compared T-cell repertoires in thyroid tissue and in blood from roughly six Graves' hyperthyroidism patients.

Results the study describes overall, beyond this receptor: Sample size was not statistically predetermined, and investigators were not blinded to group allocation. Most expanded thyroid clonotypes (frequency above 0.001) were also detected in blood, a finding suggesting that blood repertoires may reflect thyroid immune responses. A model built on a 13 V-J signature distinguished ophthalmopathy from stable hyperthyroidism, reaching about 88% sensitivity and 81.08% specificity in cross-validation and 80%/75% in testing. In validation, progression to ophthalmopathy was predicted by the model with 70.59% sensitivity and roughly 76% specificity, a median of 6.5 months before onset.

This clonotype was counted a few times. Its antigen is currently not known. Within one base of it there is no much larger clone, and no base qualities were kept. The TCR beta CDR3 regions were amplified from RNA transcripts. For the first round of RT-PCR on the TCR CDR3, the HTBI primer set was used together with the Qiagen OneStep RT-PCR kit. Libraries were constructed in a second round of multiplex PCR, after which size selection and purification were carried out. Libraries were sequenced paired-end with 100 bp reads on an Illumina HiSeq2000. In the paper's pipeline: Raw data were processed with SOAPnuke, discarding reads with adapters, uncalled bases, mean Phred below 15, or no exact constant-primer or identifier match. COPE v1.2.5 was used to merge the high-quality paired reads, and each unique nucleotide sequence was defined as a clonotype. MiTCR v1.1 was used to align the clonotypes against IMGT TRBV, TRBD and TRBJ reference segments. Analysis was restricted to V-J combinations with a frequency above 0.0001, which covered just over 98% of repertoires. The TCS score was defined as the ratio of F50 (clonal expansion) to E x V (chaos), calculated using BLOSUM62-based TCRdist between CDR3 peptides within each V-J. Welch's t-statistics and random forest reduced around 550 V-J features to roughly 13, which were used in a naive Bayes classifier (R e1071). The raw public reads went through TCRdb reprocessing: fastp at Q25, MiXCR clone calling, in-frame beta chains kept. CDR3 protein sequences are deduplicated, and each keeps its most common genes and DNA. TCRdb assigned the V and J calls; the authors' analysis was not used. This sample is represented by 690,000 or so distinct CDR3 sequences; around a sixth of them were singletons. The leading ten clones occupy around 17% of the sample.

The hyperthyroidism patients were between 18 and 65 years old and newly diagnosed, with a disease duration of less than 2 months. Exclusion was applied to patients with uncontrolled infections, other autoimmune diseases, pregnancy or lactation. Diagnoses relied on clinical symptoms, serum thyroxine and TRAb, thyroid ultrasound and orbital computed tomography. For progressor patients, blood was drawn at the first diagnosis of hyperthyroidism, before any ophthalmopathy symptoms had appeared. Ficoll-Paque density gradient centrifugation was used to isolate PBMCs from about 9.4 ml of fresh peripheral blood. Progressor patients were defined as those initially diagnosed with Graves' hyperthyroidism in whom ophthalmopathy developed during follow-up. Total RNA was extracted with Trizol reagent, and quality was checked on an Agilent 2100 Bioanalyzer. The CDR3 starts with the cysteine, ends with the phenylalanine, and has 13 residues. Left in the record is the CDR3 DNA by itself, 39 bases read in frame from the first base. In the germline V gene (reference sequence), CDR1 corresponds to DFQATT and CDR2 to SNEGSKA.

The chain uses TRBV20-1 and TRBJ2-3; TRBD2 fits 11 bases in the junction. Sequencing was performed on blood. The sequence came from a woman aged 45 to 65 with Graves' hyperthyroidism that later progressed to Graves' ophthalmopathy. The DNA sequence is TGCAGAATAGCGGGGGGGTTCACAGATACGCAGTATTTT. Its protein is CRIAGGFTDTQYF.